This T cell receptor beta chain was sequenced in a study of early T cells in non-severe SARS-CoV-2 infection. After removal of 5 bases from V and 1 base from J, the junction contained 8 bases not matched to a gene. CDR3 length equals 17 residues. TCRdb re-called the 5' RACE reads with MiXCR, one entry per CDR3 protein. Of about 29,000 distinct CDR3 sequences detected, 4.4% appear once; the ten largest clones hold over 10%. The sequence came from an adult who was a healthcare worker with PCR-confirmed SARS-CoV-2 infection or an uninfected control (not recorded which). The rearrangement uses TRBV12-3 or TRBV12-4 and TRBJ2-1, with 10 bases matching TRBD2. Sequenced: whole blood. The CDR3 loop is CASSPIILAGSYNEQFF. As DNA, the CDR3 is TGTGCCAGCAGTCCTATCATACTAGCGGGGTCCTACAATGAGCAGTTCTTC.